A single sample is the source of the 18 T cell receptor beta chains below, sequenced in a study of prognosis after radiotherapy for stage I lung cancer (dated by TCRdb to the early 2020s). The data were produced on an Illumina HiSeq 3000. Two rounds of multiplex PCR on genomic DNA were used to amplify the TCR beta CDR3 region. In the first PCR round, primers specific to each TRBV and TRBJ gene were used, and the primer sequences were filed in Chinese patent CN105087789A. TCRdb itself trimmed the public reads at Q25 with fastp, ran MiXCR and retained productive beta chains. Rows are unified per CDR3 protein, each entry keeping the most common DNA and genes. Within this sample are 13,000 to 15,000 distinct CDR3 sequences, with roughly 50% of them counted one time only. Over 35% of the sample is held by the ten biggest clonotypes. Material: PBMCs, obtained before or after stereotactic body radiation therapy (not recorded which). The receptors come from a donor over 45 with non-small cell lung cancer.

V and J are TRBV6-1 and TRBJ2-7; no firm D call. The CDR3 sequence is 13 residues long. With 6 bases removed from V and 7 bases from J, the gap between germline ends came to 16 bases. Per the germline V gene, CDR1 is MNHNS and CDR2 is SASEGT. For the CDR3, the DNA is TGTGCCAGCAGATGTTCCGATGTCAGTGAGCAGTACTTC. Translating it yields CASRCSDVSEQYF.

Ten or more counts support this clonotype. The genes are TRBV11-3 and TRBJ2-1, with TRBD2 as a possible D gene (5 bases). Trimming took 0 bases from V and 2 from J, leaving 8 bases between them. CDR1 is SGHNT, CDR2 YENEEA, per germline. This CDR3 comprises 15 residues. This chain's CDR3 is CASSLDTGTYNEQFF. Written as DNA, the CDR3 is TGTGCCAGCAGCTTAGACACGGGGACCTACAATGAGCAGTTCTTC.

In this sample, this clonotype turned up many times. The V and J genes are TRBV6-5 and TRBJ1-4, with D unclear. This CDR3 comprises 16 residues. In germline, CDR1 is MNHEY, CDR2 SVGAGI. The V gene lost 2 bases and the J gene lost 5 bases, with 15 bases spanning the gap. This CDR3 reads CASSYTSRVTNEKLFF. CDR3 bases: TGTGCCAGCAGTTACACCAGCCGGGTGACGAATGAAAAACTGTTTTTT.

This clonotype was observed once. Given a much more abundant clone one base away, this may be a read error. In DNA form, the CDR3 reads TGTGCCTGGAATTCGAGGAGGGGACGCCGCTCTGAAGCTTTCTTT. Translated, it gives CAWNSRRGRRSEAFF. This chain joins TRBV30 and TRBJ1-1; weak D call: TRBD1 (5 bases). V was trimmed by 4 bases and J by 6 bases, leaving 21 bases between them. The CDR3 totals 15 residues. The germline gives CDR1 GTSNPN, CDR2 SVGIG (reference sequence).

This clonotype was seen at least ten times. This sequence joins TRBV2 and TRBJ1-5; D may be TRBD1 (5 bases). Trimming removed 3 bases from V and 7 bases from J, with 13 bases in between. Germline values: CDR1 SNHLY, CDR2 FYNNEI. This CDR3 comprises 14 residues. The CDR3 loop is CASSENLRGQPQHF. CDR3 DNA: TGTGCCAGCAGTGAGAATTTACGGGGCCAGCCCCAGCATTTT.

This clonotype has a single count. V gene TRBV28 combines with J gene TRBJ2-7; possibly TRBD1 for D (5 bases). This CDR3 is built from 14 residues. V lost 5 bases, J lost 9 bases, and 20 bases lay in between. Germline V CDR1 and CDR2: MDHEN, SYDVKM. CDR3 sequence: CASSPGQGTYWQYF. The CDR3 DNA follows: TGTGCCAGCAGTCCCGGGCAGGGTACCTACTGGCAGTACTTC.

This clonotype occurred many times. This sequence joins TRBV9 and TRBJ2-7; 8 bases fit TRBD2. Germline assignment: CDR1 SGDLS and CDR2 YYNGEE. The CDR3 consists of 14 residues. The ends lost 0 bases at V and 6 bases at J; junction bases unmatched: 5. The CDR3 bases are TGTGCCAGCAGCGTAGACGGGGGGGCCTCCGAGCAGTACTTC. Translation gives CASSVDGGASEQYF.

This clonotype showed up many times. The V gene is TRBV11-2, the J gene TRBJ2-7; TRBD2 aligns across 10 bases. Looked up from germline, CDR1 is SGHAT and CDR2 is FQNNGV. V shed 5 bases, J shed 3 bases, and the junction held 7 bases outside the gene matches. The CDR3 runs to 15 residues. The CDR3 DNA sequence: TGTGCCAGCAGCCCACCAGCGGGGGGGCTCTACGAGCAGTACTTC. This translates into CASSPPAGGLYEQYF.

This clonotype was detected many times. The V and J genes are TRBV2 and TRBJ1-5; no clear D. Looked up from germline, CDR1 is SNHLY and CDR2 is FYNNEI. This CDR3 is 15 amino acids long. Trimming left V 2 bases short and J 0 bases short, with 8 bases between. CDR3 sequence: CASSELGLSNQPQHF. DNA for the CDR3: TGTGCCAGCAGTGAACTGGGCCTTAGCAATCAGCCCCAGCATTTT.

By share, this clonotype counts as medium-sized (0.01 to 0.1%). The chain recombines TRBV28 with TRBJ2-3; D may match TRBD1 or TRBD2 (6 bases each). This CDR3 comprises 15 residues. V was clipped by 8 bases and J by 7 bases, with 22 bases between them. From germline, CDR1 is MDHEN and CDR2 SYDVKM. The CDR3 nucleotides are TGTGCCAGCTGTGGGCAGTTGGGGGCGGGGAATACGCAGTATTTT. Protein sequence: CASCGQLGAGNTQYF.

The chain is built from TRBV20-1 and TRBJ1-5, with unresolved D. V was pared by 7 bases and J by 3 bases, with 13 bases between. There are 13 residues in the CDR3. Germline CDR1 reads DFQATT; CDR2 reads SNEGSKA (reference sequence). The CDR3 bases are TGCAGTGTTCGGTTGTTGTTCAATCAGCCCCAGCATTTT. Translating gives CSVRLLFNQPQHF.

Comment on this clonotype: A far larger clone differs by one base, so this is likely a read error. The chain has TRBV15 and TRBJ2-7; the D is unclear. CDR1 and CDR2 (germline): LNHNV, YYDKDF (reference sequence). This CDR3 is built from 14 residues. Trimming left V 2 bases short and J 7 bases short, with 15 bases between. The CDR3, as DNA: TGTGCCACCAGCAGAAGTAAAGGGATCGATGAGCAGTACTTC. Protein: CATSRSKGIDEQYF.

This clonotype has at least ten counts. For the CDR3, the DNA is TGTGCCAGCAGTGATGACAGGGGCAATCAGCCCCAGCATTTT. It specifies CASSDDRGNQPQHF. J is TRBJ1-5 and V is TRBV12-3 or TRBV12-4; 7 nucleotides align to TRBD1. The CDR3 loop spans 14 amino acids. J lost 2 bases, V lost 5 bases, and 3 bases had no gene match.

In regard to this clonotype: Since a much larger clone is just one base distant, this may be a read error. The V gene is TRBV5-8, the J gene TRBJ2-3; 7 nucleotides line up with TRBD1. The germline V gene has CDR1 SGHTS and CDR2 YDEGEE. The ends lost 3 bases at V and 2 bases at J; junction bases unmatched: 9. The CDR3 has 16 residues. This chain's CDR3 is CASSSGQWVVTDTQYF. CDR3 DNA: TGTGCCAGCAGCTCGGGACAGTGGGTCGTCACAGATACGCAGTATTTT.

Regarding this clonotype: This likely traces to a read error, being one base from a far larger clone. The chain employs TRBV7-8 and TRBJ1-2; unclear D gene. The CDR3 consists of 13 residues. Germline lookup yields CDR1 SGHVS and CDR2 FQNEAQ. Here the CDR3 reads CTSSATTNYGYTF. Here the CDR3 DNA reads TGTACCAGCAGCGCCACAACTAACTATGGCTACACCTTC.

This clonotype is classed as medium-sized. Written as DNA, the CDR3 is TGTGCCAGCAGCCGTCAGGGGGTGTATCGCTATGGCTACACCTTC. It codes for CASSRQGVYRYGYTF. J is TRBJ1-2 and V is TRBV12-3 or TRBV12-4, with 7 bases lining up with TRBD1. V was clipped by 6 bases and J by 4 bases; unmatched bases: 11. CDR3 length: 15 residues.

This clonotype was counted many times. The V gene is TRBV5-6, the J gene TRBJ1-4; possibly TRBD1 for D (5 bases). With 0 bases removed from V and 2 bases from J, the gap between germline ends came to 11 bases. The CDR3 runs to 16 residues. The germline V gene encodes CDR1 SGHDT and CDR2 YYEEEE. CDR3 DNA: TGTGCCAGCAGCTTGGGTGGGGCGCAGACTAATGAAAAACTGTTTTTT. It translates to CASSLGGAQTNEKLFF.

As for this clonotype: This is likely an artifact of a read error, given a far larger clone one base away. DNA of the CDR3: TGTGCCAGCAGTGACTGTTGCCTTGACAGGGCAGGATCCTACGAGCAGTACTTC. Translation gives CASSDCCLDRAGSYEQYF. The chain recombines TRBV6-2 or TRBV6-3 with TRBJ2-7; 7 bases are a match to TRBD1. This CDR3 region has 18 residues. Germline lookup yields CDR1 MNHEY and CDR2 SVGEGT. With V trimmed by 5 bases and J by 1 base, 17 bases remained unmatched.